Sequencing of this T cell receptor beta chain was carried out in a study of tumor-infiltrating lymphocytes in primary liver carcinoma. The input was approximately 0.45 ug total RNA; TCR beta cDNA was made from it with a constant-region primer. Nested multiplex PCR, run for three rounds with slightly modified ARM-PCR, yielded TCR beta libraries. TCRdb called the multiplex PCR reads again in MiXCR, with one record for every CDR3 protein. In the table there are approximately 310,000 distinct CDR3 sequences, 50% to 70% of which are singletons. Researchers drew blood RNA from unsorted whole blood and extracted germline DNA as well. The receptor was isolated from a man in his forties with primary liver carcinoma and hepatitis B virus infection. Sequenced input: peripheral blood.

The CDR3 DNA is TGTGCCAGCAGCTGGAGGGACAATGAGCAGTTCTTC. This codes for CASSWRDNEQFF. The rearrangement uses TRBV11-2 and TRBJ2-1, with a weak D call TRBD2 (6 bases). V was trimmed by 4 bases and J by 5 bases, leaving 6 bases between them. CDR3 size: 12 residues. CDR1 and CDR2 from the germline V gene are SGHAT and FQNNGV.